The sequence of this T cell receptor beta chain was determined in a study of cytomegalovirus exposure and HLA in healthy donors. J was trimmed by 5 bases and V by 0 bases; bases with no gene match: 3. The germline V gene encodes CDR1 SGHRS and CDR2 YFSETQ. This CDR3 is 17 amino acids long. PCR was performed using 60 Vbeta and 13 Jbeta primers. Using immunoSEQ multiplex PCR, the repertoire was profiled, and TCRdb retains in-frame clones only, with some absent. The sample includes 150,000 to 200,000 clones, 70% to 80% of them seen just once. The chain uses TRBV5-1 and TRBJ2-3, with 16 bases aligning to TRBD2. The sequence derives from a woman aged 45-65 years in good health and CMV-seronegative. Sequenced input: PBMCs. CDR3 sequence: CASSLVGLAGGQDTQYF. CDR3 DNA sequence: TGCGCCAGCAGCTTGGTGGGACTAGCGGGAGGGCAAGATACGCAGTATTTT.